The entry below gives a single T cell receptor beta chain sequence along with its context. The data stem from a study of shared clonotypes between healthy human individuals. Every immunoSEQ plate was one replicate of a subset's evenly spread DNA. Produced via immunoSEQ multiplex PCR; TCRdb's table is partial and in-frame only. This table has hundreds of thousands of clones, approximately 79% appearing once. Trimming removed 8 bases from V and 3 bases from J, with 16 bases in between. The CDR3 has 14 amino acids. The germline CDR1 and CDR2 sequences are MNHEY and SVGAGI. The chain carries TRBV6-5 and TRBJ1-1, with D uncertain. The sequencing input was memory CD4+ T cells sorted from blood. Noted subset: CD45RA-negative fraction. The sequence came from a woman aged 25 to 39 in good health. CDR3 bases: TGTGCCAGCGTGGTTTCGGGTCGGGACACTGAAGCTTTCTTT. It yields the protein CASVVSGRDTEAFF.